The source of this T cell receptor (beta chain) is a study of blood T cell repertoires in COVID-19. About the study: Samples taken during acute and convalescent COVID-19 were collected in the United States, Italy and Spain. The cDNA or gDNA used as material had been derived from T cells, B-cell-depleted T cells, or PBMCs.

In the original analysis: For nucleated cells, counts were estimated from reference gene primer amplification. Sequenced by immunoSEQ multiplex PCR; TCRdb stores in-frame clones only, minus some. That table is the source of V, J and clone size, and D and trimming were worked out from the DNA. The sample consists of about 250,000 clones, 86% of them appearing once. CDR3 length: 17 amino acids. CDR1 is LNHDA and CDR2 is SQIVND in the germline V gene (reference sequence). Deletions cut 2 bases from V and 0 bases from J, with 14 bases between. What was sequenced was peripheral blood. This chain joins TRBV19 and TRBJ1-5; D call uncertain. The clonotype comes from a woman in her fifties or sixties who had recovered from COVID-19. The CDR3 protein is CASSISGQPLSNQPQHF. The CDR3 DNA reads as TGTGCCAGTAGTATAAGTGGGCAACCCCTTAGCAATCAGCCCCAGCATTTT.